A single sample is the source of the 14 T cell receptor beta chains below, sequenced in a study of PD-1 blockade in classical Hodgkin lymphoma. Time point: cycle 4 day 1 (C4D1), after more than five weeks of nivolumab. Relapses following autologous stem cell transplantation were seen in all patients, with brentuximab vedotin exposure varying. The assay was immunoSEQ multiplex PCR, and TCRdb's table has in-frame clones only and misses some. The sample carries over 60,000 clones, around 90% recorded once. The source was peripheral blood mononuclear cells (PBMCs), collected before the fourth cycle of nivolumab. These receptors all come from a human donor with classical Hodgkin lymphoma.

The gene calls are TRBV6-6 and TRBJ1-5, with D perhaps matching TRBD1 (6 bases). In germline, CDR1 is MNHNY, CDR2 SVGAGI (reference sequence). V gave up 6 bases and J gave up 6 bases, with 18 bases separating them. CDR3 length: 15 residues. DNA for the CDR3: TGTGCCAGCAGCTCGTCCAAGGGGGGTCTTCAGCCCCAGCATTTT. Encoded protein: CASSSSKGGLQPQHF.

The V and J genes are TRBV18 and TRBJ1-5; D might be TRBD1 (5 bases). The length of the CDR3 is 13 residues. The germline CDR1 and CDR2 sequences are KGHSH and LQKENI. Trimming pared 3 bases from V and 4 bases from J, leaving 7 bases between. In DNA form, the CDR3 reads TGTGCCAGCTCACCGGGGGGAAATCAGCCCCAGCATTTT. As protein: CASSPGGNQPQHF.

The chain recombines TRBV10-3 with TRBJ2-7, with 7 bases identical to TRBD1. CDR1 is ENHRY, CDR2 SYGVKD, per germline. V lost 4 bases to trimming and J lost 5 bases; unmatched junction nucleotides: 11. The CDR3 is 15 amino acids. CDR3 coding DNA: TGTGCCATCAGTGGGGTGACAGGGCACTGGGACGAGCAGTACTTC. Amino acids: CAISGVTGHWDEQYF.

This clone was seen a few times. The V and J genes are TRBV7-9 and TRBJ2-3; 9 bases align to TRBD1. Germline assignment: CDR1 SEHNR and CDR2 FQNEAQ (reference sequence). J gave up 3 bases and V 5 bases, and 6 bases lay outside the gene matches. The CDR3 has 15 residues. The CDR3 DNA sequence: TGTGCCAGCAGCCCAGGGACAGGGATAACAGATACGCAGTATTTT. It is translated as CASSPGTGITDTQYF. The whole variable domain, filled in from reference TRBV7-9 and TRBJ2-3, reads DTGVSQNPRHKITKRGQNVTFRCDPISEHNRLYWYRQTLGQGPEFLTYFQNEAQLEKSRLLSDRFSAERPKGSFSTLEIQRTEQGDSAMYLCASSPGTGITDTQYFGPGTRLTVL.

The chain is built from TRBV5-1 and TRBJ2-1; TRBD2 is a possible D gene (5 bases). The CDR3 runs to 14 residues. The V gene lost 0 bases and the J gene lost 9 bases, with 13 bases spanning the gap. Germline V gives CDR1 SGHRS, CDR2 YFSETQ. CDR3 nucleotide sequence: TGCGCCAGCAGCTTGGCGGAGGTATTAGGTGAGCAGTTCTTC. Its protein is CASSLAEVLGEQFF.

V usage is TRBV7-9 and J usage is TRBJ1-4, with 7 bases matching TRBD1. V shed 1 base and J 2 bases; nucleotides not matched to a gene: 4. CDR3 length: 16 amino acids. Germline loops: CDR1 SEHNR, CDR2 FQNEAQ (reference sequence). The CDR3: CASSLGSTGTNEKLFF. The CDR3 nucleotides are TGTGCCAGCAGCTTAGGGTCGACAGGGACTAATGAAAAACTGTTTTTT.

The chain employs TRBV6-6 and TRBJ1-5, with D uncertain. In germline, CDR1 is MNHNY, CDR2 SVGAGI (reference sequence). Between the trimmed V and J ends, which lost 2 bases and 1 base, there was a span of 9 bases. The CDR3 loop spans 15 amino acids. The CDR3 protein is CASSYRQGSNQPQHF. DNA for the CDR3: TGTGCCAGCAGTTACCGACAAGGGAGCAATCAGCCCCAGCATTTT.

This clone was observed a few times. V usage is TRBV28 and J usage is TRBJ2-3, with D unresolved. V was clipped by 7 bases and J by 1 base, with 6 bases between them. The length of the CDR3 is 12 residues. Germline loops: CDR1 MDHEN, CDR2 SYDVKM. The CDR3 protein is CASIGGTDTQYF. CDR3 coding DNA: TGTGCCAGCATTGGCGGCACAGATACGCAGTATTTT.

V gene TRBV7-9 combines with J gene TRBJ2-7; D is ambiguous. V dropped 5 bases and J dropped 2 bases, with 4 bases sitting between them. The CDR3 has 11 amino acids. Per the germline V gene, CDR1 is SEHNR and CDR2 is FQNEAQ (reference sequence). CDR3: CASSGTYEQYF. The CDR3 DNA reads TGTGCCAGCAGCGGCACCTACGAGCAGTACTTC.

The chain is built from TRBV7-9 and TRBJ2-3; 16 bases agree with TRBD2. With 6 bases clipped from V and 5 bases from J, the junction kept 2 bases outside the gene matches. This CDR3 has 15 amino acids. CDR1 is SEHNR, CDR2 FQNEAQ, per germline (reference sequence). This CDR3 is CASRGTSGRGDTQYF. The DNA of the CDR3 is TGTGCCAGCAGGGGGACTAGCGGGAGGGGAGATACGCAGTATTTT. The variable domain in full, with the rest retrieved from reference TRBV7-9 and TRBJ2-3, is DTGVSQNPRHKITKRGQNVTFRCDPISEHNRLYWYRQTLGQGPEFLTYFQNEAQLEKSRLLSDRFSAERPKGSFSTLEIQRTEQGDSAMYLCASRGTSGRGDTQYFGPGTRLTVL.

The chain joins TRBV27 to TRBJ2-1; 7 bases align to TRBD1. CDR1 is MNHEY, CDR2 SMNVEV, per germline (reference sequence). V lost 5 bases and J lost 3; bases outside the gene matches: 4. The CDR3 spans 14 residues. This chain's CDR3 is CASSEWDSYNEQFF. The CDR3 DNA follows: TGTGCCAGCAGTGAGTGGGACAGCTACAATGAGCAGTTCTTC.

The V call is TRBV4-2, the J call TRBJ2-3; 9 bases align to TRBD1. V gave up 2 bases and J gave up 4 bases; unmatched junction bases: 10. CDR3 length equals 17 residues. CDR1 and CDR2 from the germline V gene are LGHNA and YNFKEQ. CDR3 sequence reads: CASSQHTGQGTADTQYF. DNA for the CDR3: TGTGCCAGCAGCCAACACACGGGACAGGGAACGGCAGATACGCAGTATTTT.

The J gene is TRBJ2-3, the V gene TRBV5-1; a possible D gene is TRBD1 (6 bases). Germline V gives CDR1 SGHRS, CDR2 YFSETQ. Trimming stripped 2 bases from V and 2 bases from J, with 9 bases between. The CDR3 is made up of 14 amino acids. The CDR3, as DNA: TGCGCCAGCAGCTTAGGACAGTACACAGATACGCAGTATTTT. Protein: CASSLGQYTDTQYF.

This sequence joins TRBV7-2 and TRBJ2-5, with 11 bases aligning to TRBD2. The CDR3 totals 15 residues. Germline V gene lookup returns CDR1 SGHTA and CDR2 FQGNSA. Losses at the gene ends were 4 bases for V and 9 bases for J; bases not matched to a gene: 10. Here the CDR3 DNA reads TGTGCCAGCAGCTCGTTAGCGGGAGGGGATGGGGCCCAGTACTTC. Translating gives CASSSLAGGDGAQYF.